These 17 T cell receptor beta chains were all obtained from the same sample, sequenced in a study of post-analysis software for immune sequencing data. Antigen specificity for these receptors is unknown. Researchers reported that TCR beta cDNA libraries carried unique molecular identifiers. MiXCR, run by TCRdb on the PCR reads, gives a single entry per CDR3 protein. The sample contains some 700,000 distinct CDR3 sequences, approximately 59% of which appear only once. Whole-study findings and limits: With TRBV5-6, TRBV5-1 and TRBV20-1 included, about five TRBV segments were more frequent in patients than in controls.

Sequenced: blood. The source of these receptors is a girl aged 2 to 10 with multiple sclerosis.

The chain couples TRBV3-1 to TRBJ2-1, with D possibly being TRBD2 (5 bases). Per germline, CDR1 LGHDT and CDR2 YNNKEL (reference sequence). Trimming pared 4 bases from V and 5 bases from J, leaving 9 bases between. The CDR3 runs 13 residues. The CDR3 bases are TGTGCCAGCAGCCGGAGGCACCACAATGAGCAGTTCTTC. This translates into CASSRRHHNEQFF.

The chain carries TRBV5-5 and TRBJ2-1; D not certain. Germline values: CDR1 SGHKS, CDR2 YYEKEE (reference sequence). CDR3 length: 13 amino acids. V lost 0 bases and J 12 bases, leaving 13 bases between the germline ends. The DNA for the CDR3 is TGTGCCAGCAGCTTGGACTACCGACCGGTGCAGTTCTTC. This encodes CASSLDYRPVQFF.

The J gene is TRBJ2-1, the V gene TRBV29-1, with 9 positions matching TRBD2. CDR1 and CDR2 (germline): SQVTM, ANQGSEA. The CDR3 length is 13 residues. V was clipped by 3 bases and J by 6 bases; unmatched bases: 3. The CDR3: CSVETSGGNEQFF. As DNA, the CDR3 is TGCAGCGTTGAGACTAGCGGCGGCAATGAGCAGTTCTTC.

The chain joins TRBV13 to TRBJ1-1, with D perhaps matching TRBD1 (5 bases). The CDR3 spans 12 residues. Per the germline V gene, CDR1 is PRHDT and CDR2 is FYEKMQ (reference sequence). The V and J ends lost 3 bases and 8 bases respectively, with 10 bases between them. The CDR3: CASSFSYREAFF. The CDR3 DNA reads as TGTGCCAGCAGCTTCAGTTACAGGGAAGCTTTCTTT.

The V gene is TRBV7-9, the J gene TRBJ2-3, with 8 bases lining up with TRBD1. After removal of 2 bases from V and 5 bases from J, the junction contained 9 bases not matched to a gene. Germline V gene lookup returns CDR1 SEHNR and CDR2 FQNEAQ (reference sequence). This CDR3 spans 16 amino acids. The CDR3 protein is CASSLTLGQGVDTQYF. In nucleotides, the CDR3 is TGTGCCAGCAGCTTAACTCTCGGACAGGGTGTAGATACGCAGTATTTT.

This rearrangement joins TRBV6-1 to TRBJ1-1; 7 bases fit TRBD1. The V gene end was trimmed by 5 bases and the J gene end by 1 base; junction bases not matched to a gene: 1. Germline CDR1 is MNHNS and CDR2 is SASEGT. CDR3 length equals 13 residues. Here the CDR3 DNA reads TGTGCCAGCAGTCAGGGGGAGAACACTGAAGCTTTCTTT. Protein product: CASSQGENTEAFF.

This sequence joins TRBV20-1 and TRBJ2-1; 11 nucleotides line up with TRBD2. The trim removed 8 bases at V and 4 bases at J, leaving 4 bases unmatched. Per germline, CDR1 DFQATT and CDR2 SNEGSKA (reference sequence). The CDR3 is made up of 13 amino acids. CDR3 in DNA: TGCAGTACGACTAGCGGGATTTACAATGAGCAGTTCTTC. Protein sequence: CSTTSGIYNEQFF.

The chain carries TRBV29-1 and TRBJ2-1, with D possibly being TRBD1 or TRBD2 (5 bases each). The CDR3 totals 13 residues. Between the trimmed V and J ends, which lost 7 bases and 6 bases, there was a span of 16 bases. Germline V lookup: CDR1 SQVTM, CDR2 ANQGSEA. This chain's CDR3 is CSGDLSGTNEQFF. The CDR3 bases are TGCAGCGGGGACCTATCGGGGACCAATGAGCAGTTCTTC.

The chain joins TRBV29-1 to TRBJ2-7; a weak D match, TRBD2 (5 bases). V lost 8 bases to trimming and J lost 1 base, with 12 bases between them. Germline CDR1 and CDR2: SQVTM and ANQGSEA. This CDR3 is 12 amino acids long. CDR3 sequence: CSTRTGSYEQYF. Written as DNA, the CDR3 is TGCAGCACCCGGACGGGGTCCTACGAGCAGTACTTC.

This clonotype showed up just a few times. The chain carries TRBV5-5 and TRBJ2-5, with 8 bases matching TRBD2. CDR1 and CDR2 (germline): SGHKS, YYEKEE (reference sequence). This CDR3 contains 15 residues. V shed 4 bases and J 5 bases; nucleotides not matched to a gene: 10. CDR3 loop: CASSPVAGTSETQYF. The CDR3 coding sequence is TGTGCCAGCAGCCCAGTAGCGGGGACATCGGAGACCCAGTACTTC.

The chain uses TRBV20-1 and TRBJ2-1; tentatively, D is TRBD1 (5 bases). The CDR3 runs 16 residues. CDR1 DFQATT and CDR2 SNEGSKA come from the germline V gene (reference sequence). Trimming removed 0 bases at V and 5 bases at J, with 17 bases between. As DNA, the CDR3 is TGCAGTGCTAGAGAAATAAGCATTTTAGGGGACAATGAGCAGTTCTTC. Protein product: CSAREISILGDNEQFF.

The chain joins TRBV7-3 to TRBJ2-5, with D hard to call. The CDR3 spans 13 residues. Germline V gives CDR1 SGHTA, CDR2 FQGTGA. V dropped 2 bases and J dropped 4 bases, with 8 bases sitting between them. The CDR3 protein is CASSLWNGETQYF. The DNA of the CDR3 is TGTGCCAGCAGCTTATGGAATGGAGAGACCCAGTACTTC.

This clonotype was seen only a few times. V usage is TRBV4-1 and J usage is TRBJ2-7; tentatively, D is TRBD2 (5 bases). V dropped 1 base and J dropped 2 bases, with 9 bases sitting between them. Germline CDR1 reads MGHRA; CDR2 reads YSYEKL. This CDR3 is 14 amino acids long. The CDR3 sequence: CASSQVGGTYEQYF. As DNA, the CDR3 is TGCGCCAGCAGCCAAGTTGGAGGTACCTACGAGCAGTACTTC.

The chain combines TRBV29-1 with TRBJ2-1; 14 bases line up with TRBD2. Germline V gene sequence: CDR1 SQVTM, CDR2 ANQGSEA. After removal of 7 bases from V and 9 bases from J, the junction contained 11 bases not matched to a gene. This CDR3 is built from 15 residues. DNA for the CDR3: TGCAGCGGGAAGACTAGCGGGGGGGCGTTCGGTGAGCAGTTCTTC. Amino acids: CSGKTSGGAFGEQFF.

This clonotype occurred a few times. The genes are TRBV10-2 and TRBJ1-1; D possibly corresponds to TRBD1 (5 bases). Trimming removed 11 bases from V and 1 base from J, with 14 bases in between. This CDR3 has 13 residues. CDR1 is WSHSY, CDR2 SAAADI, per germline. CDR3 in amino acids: CAVEGVTNTEAFF. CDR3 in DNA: TGCGCCGTCGAAGGGGTTACGAACACTGAAGCTTTCTTT.

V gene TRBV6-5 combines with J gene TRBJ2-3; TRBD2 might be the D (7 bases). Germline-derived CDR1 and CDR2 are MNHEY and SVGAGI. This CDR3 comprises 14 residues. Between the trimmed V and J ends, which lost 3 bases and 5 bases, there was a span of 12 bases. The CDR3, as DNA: TGTGCCAGCAGTTATGGGGGGGGCGAAGATACGCAGTATTTT. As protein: CASSYGGGEDTQYF.

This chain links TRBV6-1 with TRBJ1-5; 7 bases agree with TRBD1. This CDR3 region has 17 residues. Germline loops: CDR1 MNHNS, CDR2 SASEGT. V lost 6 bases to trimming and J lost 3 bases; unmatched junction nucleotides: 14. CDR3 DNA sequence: TGTGCCAGCAGCCGCGGTGACAGGGCTGTTTTCAATCAGCCCCAGCATTTT. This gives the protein CASSRGDRAVFNQPQHF.